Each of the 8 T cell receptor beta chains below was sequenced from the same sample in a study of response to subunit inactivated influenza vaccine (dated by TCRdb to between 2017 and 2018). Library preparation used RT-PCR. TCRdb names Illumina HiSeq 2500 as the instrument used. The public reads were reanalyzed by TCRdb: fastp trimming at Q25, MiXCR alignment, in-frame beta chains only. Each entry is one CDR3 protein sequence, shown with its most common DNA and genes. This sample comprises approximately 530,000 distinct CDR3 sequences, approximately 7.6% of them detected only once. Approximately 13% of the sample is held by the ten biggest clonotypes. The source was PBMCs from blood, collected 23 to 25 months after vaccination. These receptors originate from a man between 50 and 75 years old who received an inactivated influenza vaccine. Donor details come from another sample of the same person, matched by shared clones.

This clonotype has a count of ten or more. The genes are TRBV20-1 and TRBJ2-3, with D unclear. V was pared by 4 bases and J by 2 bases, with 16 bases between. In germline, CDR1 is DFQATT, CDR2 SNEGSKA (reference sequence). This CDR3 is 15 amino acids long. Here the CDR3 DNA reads TGCAGTGCTAATGGCGGAAACGACTTCACAGATACGCAGTATTTT. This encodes CSANGGNDFTDTQYF.

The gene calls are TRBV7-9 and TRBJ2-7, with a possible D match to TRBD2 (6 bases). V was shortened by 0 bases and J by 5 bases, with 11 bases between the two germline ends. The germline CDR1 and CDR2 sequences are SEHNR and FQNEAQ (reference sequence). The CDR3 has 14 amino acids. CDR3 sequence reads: CASSLAEGVNEQYF. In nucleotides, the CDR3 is TGTGCCAGCAGCTTAGCGGAGGGCGTAAACGAGCAGTACTTC.

CDR3 DNA: TGCGCCAGCAGCTTGGCCATATCCCCCACAGATACGCAGTATTTT. Translating gives CASSLAISPTDTQYF. The genes are TRBV5-1 and TRBJ2-3; D is uncertain. V was trimmed by 0 bases and J by 2 bases, leaving 10 bases between them. This CDR3 is 15 amino acids long. The germline CDR1 and CDR2 sequences are SGHRS and YFSETQ.

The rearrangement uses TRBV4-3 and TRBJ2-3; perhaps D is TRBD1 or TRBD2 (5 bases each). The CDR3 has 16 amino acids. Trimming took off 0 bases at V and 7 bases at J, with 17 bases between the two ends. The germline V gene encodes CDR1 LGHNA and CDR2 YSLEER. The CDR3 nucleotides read TGCGCCAGCAGCCAAGAAGAGGGGTGGGGCGGGTATACGCAGTATTTT. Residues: CASSQEEGWGGYTQYF.

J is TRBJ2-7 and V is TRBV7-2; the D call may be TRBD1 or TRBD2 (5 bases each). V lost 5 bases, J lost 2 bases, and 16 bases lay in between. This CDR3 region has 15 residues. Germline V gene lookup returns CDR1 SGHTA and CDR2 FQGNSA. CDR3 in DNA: TGTGCCAGCAGCCCCACGACGTGGGGACCCTACGAGCAGTACTTC. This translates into CASSPTTWGPYEQYF.

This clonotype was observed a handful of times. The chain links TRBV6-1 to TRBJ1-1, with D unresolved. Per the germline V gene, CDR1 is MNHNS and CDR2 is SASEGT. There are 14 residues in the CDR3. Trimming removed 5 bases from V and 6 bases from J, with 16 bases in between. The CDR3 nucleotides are TGTGCCAGCAGTACCGGTAGACCGGTTCCTGAAGCTTTCTTT. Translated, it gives CASSTGRPVPEAFF.

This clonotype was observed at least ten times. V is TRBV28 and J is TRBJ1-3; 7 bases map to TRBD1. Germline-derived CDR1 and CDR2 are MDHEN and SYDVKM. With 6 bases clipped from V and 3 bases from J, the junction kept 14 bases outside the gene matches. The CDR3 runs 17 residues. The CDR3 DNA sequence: TGTGCCAGCAGCGGGGGGCAGGGGGACCCTCTTGGAAACACCATATATTTT. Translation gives CASSGGQGDPLGNTIYF.

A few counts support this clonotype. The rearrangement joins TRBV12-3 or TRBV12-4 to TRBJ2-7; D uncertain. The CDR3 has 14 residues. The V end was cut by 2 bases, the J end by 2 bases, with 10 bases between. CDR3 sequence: CASSLSTHTYEQYF. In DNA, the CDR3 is TGTGCCAGCAGTTTATCGACACACACCTACGAGCAGTACTTC.